Presented here are 19 T cell receptor beta chains from one specimen sequenced in a study of Graves' ophthalmopathy and Graves' hyperthyroidism. CDR3 regions of TCR beta were amplified from RNA transcripts. The library came from an HTBI-primed first-round RT-PCR and a second-round multiplex PCR. TCRdb reprocessed the multiplex PCR reads with MiXCR, giving one entry per CDR3 protein. The data show about 600,000 distinct CDR3 sequences, under 45% seen once. The specimen was peripheral blood or thyroid tissue (not recorded which). The receptors stem from an adult man with Graves' hyperthyroidism.

V gene TRBV20-1 combines with J gene TRBJ2-7, with D unresolved. CDR3 length: 12 residues. Germline V gene sequence: CDR1 DFQATT, CDR2 SNEGSKA (reference sequence). Trimming took 2 bases from V and 10 from J, leaving 15 bases between them. The CDR3 nucleotides are TGCAGTGCTAGAAGAATCTCTATGGTTCAGTACTTC. Its translation is CSARRISMVQYF.

This clonotype was counted once. This chain joins TRBV29-1 and TRBJ1-1; D unclear. The germline V gene has CDR1 SQVTM and CDR2 ANQGSEA. The CDR3 loop spans 14 amino acids. The V end was cut by 8 bases, the J end by 4 bases, with 20 bases between. The CDR3 protein is CSFQSSRASTEAFF. DNA of the CDR3: TGCAGCTTCCAGTCCTCCCGGGCGAGCACTGAAGCTTTCTTT.

This clonotype was seen once. One end of the junction varies from germline; a read error may be responsible. The chain joins TRBV4-1 to TRBJ1-1, with D maybe TRBD1 (6 bases). This CDR3 spans 13 amino acids. In germline, CDR1 is MGHRA, CDR2 YSYEKL. CDR3 in DNA: TGCGCCAGCAGCCAAACAGGGAACACTGAAGCTTCCTTT. Translation: CASSQTGNTEASF.

This chain connects TRBV5-1 to TRBJ1-1; 8 bases are a match to TRBD1. The V segment lost 1 base and the J segment 3 bases; nucleotides outside the gene matches: 2. Germline V CDR1 and CDR2: SGHRS, YFSETQ. CDR3 length: 14 amino acids. DNA for the CDR3: TGCGCCAGCAGCTTGAGGGGACAGGACACTGAAGCTTTCTTT. Encoded protein: CASSLRGQDTEAFF.

The rearrangement joins TRBV2 to TRBJ1-1, with D possibly TRBD1 on 6 matching bases. In germline, CDR1 is SNHLY, CDR2 FYNNEI. CDR3 length: 14 amino acids. V lost 7 bases, J lost 1 base, and 13 bases lay in between. CDR3 nucleotide sequence: TGTGCCAGCACCGTCGGGACAACGAACACTGAAGCTTTCTTT. Protein product: CASTVGTTNTEAFF.

V gene TRBV7-9 combines with J gene TRBJ1-4; tentatively, D is TRBD1 (5 bases). The CDR3 consists of 15 residues. Germline-derived CDR1 and CDR2 are SEHNR and FQNEAQ (reference sequence). V gave up 5 bases and J gave up 4 bases, with 14 bases separating them. The chain's CDR3 is CASSLRSGSNEKLFF. The CDR3 bases are TGTGCCAGCAGCCTAAGATCAGGGAGTAATGAAAAACTGTTTTTT.

A remark on this clonotype: A much larger clone differs from this one at a single base, so this may be a read error. This chain connects TRBV28 to TRBJ1-6, with D unclear. The CDR3 contains 11 residues. CDR1 is MDHEN and CDR2 is SYDVKM in the germline V gene. As DNA, the CDR3 is TGTGTCAGCAGATCCATCTCACCCCTCCACTTT. Its protein is CVSRSISPLHF.

Many counts were recorded for this clonotype. In DNA form, the CDR3 reads TGTGCCAGCAGCCGGCGGGGGATCGGCGGCTACACCTTC. This translates into CASSRRGIGGYTF. V usage is TRBV3-1 and J usage is TRBJ1-2; possibly TRBD1 for D (5 bases). Germline V lookup: CDR1 LGHDT, CDR2 YNNKEL (reference sequence). Trimming pared 4 bases from V and 8 bases from J, leaving 14 bases between. The CDR3 loop spans 13 amino acids.

V and J are TRBV3-1 and TRBJ2-2; D is ambiguous. The CDR3 totals 15 residues. V gave up 1 base and J gave up 0 bases, with 6 bases separating them. Germline values: CDR1 LGHDT, CDR2 YNNKEL (reference sequence). The CDR3 DNA reads as TGTGCCAGCAGCCAAGGGACCACGAACACCGGGGAGCTGTTTTTT. This translates into CASSQGTTNTGELFF. The full variable domain, with the rest looked up from reference TRBV3-1 and TRBJ2-2, is DTAVSQTPKYLVTQMGNDKSIKCEQNLGHDTMYWYKQDSKKFLKIMFSYNNKELIINETVPNRFSPKSPDKAHLNLHINSLELGDSAVYFCASSQGTTNTGELFFGEGSRLTVL.

This clonotype showed up many times. The rearrangement joins TRBV6-1 to TRBJ1-5, with D perhaps TRBD1 (5 bases). This CDR3 contains 15 residues. V was clipped by 5 bases and J by 1 base, with 12 bases between them. CDR1 MNHNS and CDR2 SASEGT come from the germline V gene. For the CDR3, the DNA is TGTGCCAGCAGTCCGGGGCAGTGGAGCAATCAGCCCCAGCATTTT. It specifies CASSPGQWSNQPQHF.

The chain combines TRBV6-5 with TRBJ1-1; no reliable D call. This CDR3 spans 13 amino acids. V gave up 6 bases and J gave up 3 bases, with 11 bases separating them. CDR1 is MNHEY and CDR2 is SVGAGI in the germline V gene. The CDR3 here is CASRKSVHTEAFF. CDR3 coding DNA: TGTGCCAGCAGAAAAAGTGTGCACACTGAAGCTTTCTTT.

This clonotype was detected ten times or more. V is TRBV4-1 and J is TRBJ2-7; possibly TRBD1 for D (6 bases). Germline V gene sequence: CDR1 MGHRA, CDR2 YSYEKL. V was clipped by 9 bases and J by 9 bases, with 15 bases between them. The CDR3 consists of 11 residues. In DNA form, the CDR3 reads TGCGCCAGTTCGACAGGCTTGGGGCAGTACTTC. This codes for CASSTGLGQYF.

Of note for this clonotype: A much bigger clone sits one base away, suggesting this may be a read error. The CDR3 region has the DNA TGTGTCAGTAGACTTAACAGCCTCCGGTTAGGCAATCAGCCCCAGCATTTT. Encoded protein: CVSRLNSLRLGNQPQHF. The chain links TRBV19 to TRBJ1-5; no clear D. The germline V gene has CDR1 LNHDA and CDR2 SQIVND (reference sequence). This CDR3 comprises 17 residues.

This clonotype was recorded at least ten times. The rearrangement uses TRBV5-1 and TRBJ2-7, with TRBD1 matching 9 bases. Germline V gives CDR1 SGHRS, CDR2 YFSETQ. The CDR3 runs to 15 residues. Trimming at V came to 1 base and at J to 2 bases, leaving 4 bases not matched to a gene. The CDR3, as DNA: TGCGCCAGCAGCTTGCGGACAGGGGACCCCTACGAGCAGTACTTC. Translated: CASSLRTGDPYEQYF.

This clonotype was counted a few times. V gene TRBV29-1 combines with J gene TRBJ2-5; TRBD1 might be the D (6 bases). Trimming removed 7 bases at V and 4 bases at J, with 10 bases between. The CDR3 extends over 11 amino acids. CDR1 is SQVTM and CDR2 is ANQGSEA in the germline V gene. The CDR3 coding sequence is TGCAGCGCACAGGGACGAGAGACCCAGTACTTC. This gives the protein CSAQGRETQYF.

A remark on this clonotype: A single base separates this from a much larger clone, so it may be a read error. The chain recombines TRBV12-3 or TRBV12-4 with TRBJ2-5; 7 positions agree with TRBD1. CDR3 size: 14 residues. CDR3 sequence (DNA): TGTGCCAGCAGTTCGACAGGGAACCAAGAGACCCAGCACTTC. As protein: CASSSTGNQETQHF.

A few counts support this clonotype. A clone one base away is much larger, so this may be a read error. The chain employs TRBV3-1 and TRBJ1-2; no reliable D call. The CDR3 is 11 residues long. In germline, CDR1 is LGHDT, CDR2 YNNKEL (reference sequence). Trimming shortened V by 1 base and J by 6 bases, and 3 bases separated the two germline ends. The CDR3 DNA reads as TGTGCCAGCAGCCAAGTTGATGGCTACACCTTC. Amino acid sequence: CASSQVDGYTF.

This clonotype has a single count. It may be a read error: a sequence one base away is much more abundant. The rearrangement links TRBV6-5 to TRBJ1-2, with TRBD1 matching over 9 bases. CDR3 length equals 14 residues. V trimming: 5 bases; J trimming: 4 bases; junction bases outside the gene matches: 5. Germline assignment: CDR1 MNHEY and CDR2 SVGAGI. CDR3 nucleotide sequence: TGTGCCAGCAGTCTCCGGGACAGGGTCTATGGCTACACCTTC. This gives the protein CASSLRDRVYGYTF.

This clonotype was recorded at least ten times. The rearrangement uses TRBV20-1 and TRBJ1-1; 10 nucleotides match TRBD1. The germline gives CDR1 DFQATT, CDR2 SNEGSKA (reference sequence). Unmatched junction bases numbered 4, after V lost 3 bases and J lost 0 bases. This CDR3 has 15 amino acids. CDR3 region: CSASRDRGLNTEAFF. The CDR3 DNA sequence: TGCAGTGCTAGTAGGGACAGGGGATTGAACACTGAAGCTTTCTTT.